This T cell receptor (beta chain) emerged from a study of shared clonotypes between healthy human individuals. Study-wide results and caveats: Generally, estimated richness proved larger in naive subsets than it did in memory subsets.

Using immunoSEQ multiplex PCR, the repertoire was profiled, and TCRdb retains in-frame clones only, with some absent. This table has more than 2 million clones, over 85% appearing once. The ends were cut back, 8 bases at V and 5 bases at J, with 15 bases in the middle. The V gene's germline CDR1 is MDHEN and CDR2 SYDVKM. CDR3 length equals 13 residues. Naive CD8 cells comprised CD45RO-negative, CCR7-positively selected cells, excluding terminally differentiated effector memory CD45RA+ cells. On this clone itself: What it binds is not known.

This chain links TRBV28 with TRBJ1-1; no firm D call. This clonotype was obtained from a man aged 18-30 years in good health. Sequences were obtained from naive CD8+ T cells sorted from blood. In DNA, the CDR3 is TGTGCCAGCCACTTCGGACCGGCTACTGAAGCTTTCTTT. Residues: CASHFGPATEAFF.